Below are 20 T cell receptor beta chains sequenced from a single sample in a study of shared clonotypes between healthy human individuals. Some clones are missing from TCRdb's copy, which holds only in-frame ones; the method was immunoSEQ multiplex PCR. Of 200,000 to 250,000 clones in the sample, approximately 65% were seen once. The sample was memory CD4+ T cells sorted from blood. Subset of the sample: CD45RA-negative fraction. These receptors were collected from a man aged 25 to 40 in good health.

This chain uses TRBV5-8 with TRBJ2-1, with TRBD2 matching over 8 bases. Unmatched junction bases numbered 3, after V lost 4 bases and J lost 0 bases. Germline V gene lookup returns CDR1 SGHTS and CDR2 YDEGEE. This CDR3 region has 15 residues. The CDR3 nucleotides read TGTGCCAGCAGCGCTCTAGCGGGCTCCTACAATGAGCAGTTCTTC. Encoded protein: CASSALAGSYNEQFF. Drawing the rest from reference TRBV5-8 and TRBJ2-1, the complete variable domain is EAGVTQSPTHLIKTRGQQATLRCSPISGHTSVYWYQQALGLGLQFLLWYDEGEERNRGNFPPRFSGRQFPNYSSELNVNALELEDSALYLCASSALAGSYNEQFFGPGTRLTVL.

V gene TRBV11-2 combines with J gene TRBJ2-7, with no clear D. The CDR3 is 13 amino acids. In germline, CDR1 is SGHAT, CDR2 FQNNGV. With 5 bases removed from V and 0 bases from J, the gap between germline ends came to 8 bases. As DNA, the CDR3 is TGTGCCAGCAGCCAATCTAACTCCTACGAGCAGTACTTC. Amino acid sequence: CASSQSNSYEQYF.

The CDR3 nucleotides read TGTGCCAGCAGCTTAGTGGCGGGGCCACCCTACGAGCAGTACTTC. Protein sequence: CASSLVAGPPYEQYF. This chain joins TRBV7-2 and TRBJ2-5, with D maybe TRBD2 (6 bases). The DNA end is a closer match to TRBJ2-7, so the J assignment may be wrong. The CDR3 is 15 residues long. Germline V gene data show CDR1 as SGHTA and CDR2 as FQGNSA.

The chain has TRBV27 and TRBJ2-2, with a possible D match to TRBD2 (7 bases). Per germline, CDR1 MNHEY and CDR2 SMNVEV (reference sequence). V lost 2 bases and J 4 bases, leaving 11 bases between the germline ends. The CDR3 runs to 15 residues. The CDR3 sequence: CASSLGGGITGELFF. The CDR3 DNA reads as TGTGCCAGCAGTTTAGGCGGGGGCATCACCGGGGAGCTGTTTTTT.

The CDR3 region is CASSLGGPFFYEQYF. DNA of the CDR3: TGTGCCAGCAGCTTAGGGGGGCCCTTCTTCTACGAGCAGTACTTC. The chain employs TRBV7-2 and TRBJ2-7; a weak D match, TRBD1 (6 bases). Trimming removed 1 base at V and 3 bases at J, with 13 bases between. From germline, CDR1 is SGHTA and CDR2 FQGNSA. There are 15 residues in the CDR3.

V is TRBV28 and J is TRBJ2-1, with 11 bases that match TRBD2. With 4 bases clipped from V and 5 bases from J, the junction kept 4 bases outside the gene matches. The CDR3 spans 15 residues. Germline CDR1 and CDR2: MDHEN and SYDVKM. This chain's CDR3 is CASSSLAGGNNEQFF. For the CDR3, the DNA is TGTGCCAGCAGTTCCTTAGCGGGAGGGAACAATGAGCAGTTCTTC.

V usage is TRBV14 and J usage is TRBJ2-1; no definite D call. The CDR3 is 14 residues long. CDR1 and CDR2 (germline): SGHDN, FVKESK. V gave up 0 bases and J gave up 9 bases, with 12 bases separating them. CDR3 region: CASSQDGPGLEQFF. As DNA, the CDR3 is TGTGCCAGCAGCCAAGATGGTCCAGGCCTTGAGCAGTTCTTC.

This clone has only one observation. The chain uses TRBV7-8 and TRBJ2-1; no reliable D call. Germline lookup yields CDR1 SGHVS and CDR2 FQNEAQ. Between the trimmed V and J ends, which lost 4 bases and 10 bases, there was a span of 11 bases. The CDR3 contains 12 residues. CDR3 region: CASSSLSIEQFF. In DNA form, the CDR3 reads TGTGCCAGCAGCTCCCTAAGTATAGAGCAGTTCTTC.

The chain recombines TRBV4-2 with TRBJ2-3, with D hard to call. This CDR3 is built from 18 residues. The germline CDR1 and CDR2 sequences are LGHNA and YNFKEQ. V was clipped by 0 bases and J by 0 bases, with 16 bases between them. The CDR3 coding sequence is TGTGCCAGCAGCCAAGACCCCCATGCGCGGCCTAGCACAGATACGCAGTATTTT. Its protein product is CASSQDPHARPSTDTQYF.

This clone was seen many times. The J gene is TRBJ2-4, the V gene TRBV21-1. TRBV21-1 is a documented pseudogene. This CDR3 comprises 16 residues. The CDR3 loop reads CASSKKSALAKNIQYF. The CDR3 DNA reads TGTGCCAGCAGCAAAAAGTCGGCCCTAGCCAAAAACATTCAGTACTTC.

The chain uses TRBV27 and TRBJ2-7; 7 bases fit TRBD2. The trim removed 3 bases at V and 1 base at J, leaving 6 bases unmatched. The CDR3 is made up of 15 amino acids. Looked up from germline, CDR1 is MNHEY and CDR2 is SMNVEV (reference sequence). The CDR3 region is CASSFIREGSYEQYF. DNA of the CDR3: TGTGCCAGCAGTTTTATCAGGGAGGGGTCCTACGAGCAGTACTTC.

The CDR3 coding sequence is TGTGCCAGCATGCCCCCACAACAACATACGCAGTATTTT. Amino acid sequence: CASMPPQQHTQYF. The V gene is TRBV5-5, the J gene TRBJ2-3; D is uncertain. This CDR3 is built from 13 residues. V was trimmed by 6 bases and J by 7 bases, leaving 15 bases between them. The germline V gene encodes CDR1 SGHKS and CDR2 YYEKEE (reference sequence).

The genes are TRBV5-1 and TRBJ1-1; D is possibly TRBD1 (5 bases). V lost 4 bases to trimming and J lost 3 bases, with 16 bases between them. Per germline, CDR1 SGHRS and CDR2 YFSETQ. The CDR3 has 15 amino acids. The CDR3 loop is CASSPSVRVDTEAFF. The CDR3 DNA reads TGCGCCAGCAGCCCGTCGGTCAGGGTTGACACTGAAGCTTTCTTT.

CDR3 nucleotides: TGTGCCAGCGGGAAAGAGACAGGGGACAGTCAGCCCCAGCATTTT. It encodes CASGKETGDSQPQHF. The rearrangement joins TRBV2 to TRBJ1-5; 8 nucleotides agree with TRBD1. The V gene's germline CDR1 is SNHLY and CDR2 FYNNEI. V lost 8 bases to trimming and J lost 6 bases; unmatched junction nucleotides: 12. The CDR3 consists of 15 residues.

The rearrangement joins TRBV18 to TRBJ1-5; the match to TRBD1 covers 9 bases. J gave up 4 bases and V 6 bases, and 22 bases lay outside the gene matches. CDR1 and CDR2 (germline): KGHSH, LQKENI. The CDR3 extends over 20 amino acids. CDR3 amino acids: CASSDFPGTGSSGRNQPQHF. The CDR3 DNA reads as TGTGCCAGCTCCGACTTCCCCGGGACAGGGAGTTCAGGTAGAAATCAGCCCCAGCATTTT.

This chain links TRBV5-1 with TRBJ2-7, with TRBD2 matching over 16 bases. This CDR3 has 19 residues. Germline CDR1 SGHRS, CDR2 YFSETQ. V shed 2 bases and J 2 bases; nucleotides not matched to a gene: 10. The CDR3 is CASSLNAGTSGRATYEQYF. CDR3 nucleotide sequence: TGCGCCAGCAGCTTAAATGCCGGGACTAGCGGGAGGGCGACCTACGAGCAGTACTTC.

There are many counts of this clone. The chain uses TRBV6-5 and TRBJ1-4; the match to TRBD1 covers 9 bases. The J segment lost 10 bases and the V segment lost 5 bases, leaving 5 bases of the junction unmatched. The CDR3 runs 13 residues. Germline CDR1 reads MNHEY; CDR2 reads SVGAGI. As DNA, the CDR3 is TGTGCCAGCAGTCGAGACAGGGGGGTAAAACTGTTTTTT. The encoded protein is CASSRDRGVKLFF.

The chain is built from TRBV7-3 and TRBJ2-6, with D possibly being TRBD1 or TRBD2 (5 bases each). CDR3 length: 16 amino acids. CDR1 and CDR2 (germline): SGHTA, FQGTGA. The V gene lost 5 bases and the J gene lost 4 bases, with 15 bases spanning the gap. Written as DNA, the CDR3 is TGTGCCAGCAGCCACAATCCAGGGACCGGGGCCAACGTCCTGACTTTC. Translation gives CASSHNPGTGANVLTF.

The J gene is TRBJ1-5, the V gene TRBV2, with 7 bases identical to TRBD1. V lost 8 bases, J lost 0 bases, and 1 base stayed unmatched. The CDR3 is 13 amino acids. Germline V gene sequence: CDR1 SNHLY, CDR2 FYNNEI. This CDR3 reads CASQGDSNQPQHF. For the CDR3, the DNA is TGTGCCAGCCAGGGGGATAGCAATCAGCCCCAGCATTTT.

The J gene is TRBJ2-2, the V gene TRBV5-4, with 7 bases matching TRBD2. This CDR3 region has 17 residues. From germline, CDR1 is SGHNT and CDR2 YYREEE (reference sequence). V was pared by 1 base and J by 3 bases, with 9 bases of the junction left unmatched. The CDR3 region has the DNA TGTGCCAGCAGCTTGATGGTTCGCGGGGGATACACCGGGGAGCTGTTTTTT. Amino acids: CASSLMVRGGYTGELFF.